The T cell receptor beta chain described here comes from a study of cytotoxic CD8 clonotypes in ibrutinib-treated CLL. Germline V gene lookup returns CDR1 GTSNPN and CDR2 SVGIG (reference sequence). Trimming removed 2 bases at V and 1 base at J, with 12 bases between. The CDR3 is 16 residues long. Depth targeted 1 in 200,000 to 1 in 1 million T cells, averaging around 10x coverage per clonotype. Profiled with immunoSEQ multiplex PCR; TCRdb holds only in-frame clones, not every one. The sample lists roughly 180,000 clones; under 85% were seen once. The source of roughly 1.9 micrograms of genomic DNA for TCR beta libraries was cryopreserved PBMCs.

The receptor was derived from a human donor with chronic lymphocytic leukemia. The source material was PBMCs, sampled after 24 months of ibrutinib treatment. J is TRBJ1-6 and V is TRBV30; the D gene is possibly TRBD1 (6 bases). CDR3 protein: CAWSLRGRSYNSPLHF. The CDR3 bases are TGTGCCTGGAGTCTCAGGGGTAGGTCCTATAATTCACCCCTCCACTTT.